One sample yielded the 29 T cell receptor beta chains listed below, sequenced in a study of T cells in localized non-small cell lung cancer. The table came from immunoSEQ multiplex PCR; TCRdb's copy has only in-frame clones and leaves some out. The sample has around 92,000 clones, roughly 91% seen once. The specimen comprised PBMCs, sampled before any cancer treatment. The source of these receptors is a woman aged 35-75 years with stage II squamous cell lung carcinoma.

The rearrangement uses TRBV5-1 and TRBJ2-4; 8 bases are a match to TRBD1. CDR1 and CDR2 (germline): SGHRS, YFSETQ. This CDR3 has 15 amino acids. The ends lost 0 bases at V and 6 bases at J; junction bases unmatched: 5. The CDR3 spells CASSLEGQGRNIQYF. The CDR3 DNA is TGCGCCAGCAGCTTGGAAGGACAGGGAAGAAACATTCAGTACTTC.

The V call is TRBV5-1, the J call TRBJ2-3; TRBD1 or TRBD2 may be the D gene (6 bases each). This CDR3 is built from 15 residues. Germline loops: CDR1 SGHRS, CDR2 YFSETQ. Trimming left V 1 base short and J 1 base short, with 10 bases between. The CDR3 DNA reads TGCGCCAGCAGCTTGAGGGGGGTAGGCACAGATACGCAGTATTTT. Translating gives CASSLRGVGTDTQYF.

The genes are TRBV5-6 and TRBJ2-1; TRBD2 agrees at 10 bases. This CDR3 has 19 amino acids. From germline, CDR1 is SGHDT and CDR2 YYEEEE. The J segment lost 3 bases and the V segment lost 3 bases, leaving 15 bases of the junction unmatched. CDR3 protein: CASSSAASSGGTHYNEQFF. CDR3 nucleotides: TGTGCCAGCAGCTCTGCGGCGTCTAGCGGGGGAACCCACTACAATGAGCAGTTCTTC.

The genes are TRBV27 and TRBJ2-2; TRBD2 might be the D (5 bases). CDR1 is MNHEY and CDR2 is SMNVEV in the germline V gene (reference sequence). Trimming shortened V by 5 bases and J by 6 bases, and 16 bases separated the two germline ends. The CDR3 is 15 residues long. The CDR3: CASSHGLVVSGELFF. In DNA form, the CDR3 reads TGTGCCAGCAGTCACGGACTTGTGGTGTCCGGGGAGCTGTTTTTT.

The rearrangement joins TRBV6-5 to TRBJ1-2; D is undetermined. Trimming stripped 0 bases from V and 6 bases from J, with 11 bases between. The CDR3 covers 14 residues. Germline CDR1 and CDR2: MNHEY and SVGAGI. CDR3 protein: CASSYSEELNGYTF. CDR3 coding DNA: TGTGCCAGCAGTTACTCGGAGGAATTGAATGGCTACACCTTC.

The chain is built from TRBV28 and TRBJ1-2; no firm D call. Germline lookup yields CDR1 MDHEN and CDR2 SYDVKM. Deletions cut 6 bases from V and 8 bases from J, with 10 bases between. The CDR3 is 11 amino acids. CDR3 sequence reads: CASRLLGGYTF. DNA for the CDR3: TGTGCCAGCAGACTTTTAGGAGGCTACACCTTC.

A few counts support this clone. J is TRBJ1-5 and V is TRBV7-6; D is perhaps TRBD1 (6 bases). V lost 5 bases and J 3 bases, leaving 17 bases between the germline ends. Looked up from germline, CDR1 is SGHVS and CDR2 is FNYEAQ. The CDR3 has 16 amino acids. In DNA form, the CDR3 reads TGTGCCAGCAGCGCATCGACAGGACCCTACAATCAGCCCCAGCATTTT. Protein product: CASSASTGPYNQPQHF. The full variable domain, with the rest looked up from reference TRBV7-6 and TRBJ1-5, is GAGVSQSPRYKVTKRGQDVALRCDPISGHVSLYWYRQALGQGPEFLTYFNYEAQQDKSGLPNDRFSAERPEGSISTLTIQRTEQRDSAMYRCASSASTGPYNQPQHFGDGTRLSIL.

The chain has TRBV19 and TRBJ2-7; D is unresolved. This CDR3 has 13 amino acids. The V end was cut by 0 bases, the J end by 4 bases, with 7 bases between. The germline V gene encodes CDR1 LNHDA and CDR2 SQIVND (reference sequence). The CDR3 DNA reads TGTGCCAGTAGTATAGATCTCATATACGAGCAGTACTTC. Protein product: CASSIDLIYEQYF.

The V gene is TRBV10-3, the J gene TRBJ2-7; D could derive from TRBD1 or TRBD2 (5 bases each). The V and J ends lost 7 bases and 0 bases respectively, with 13 bases between them. Looked up from germline, CDR1 is ENHRY and CDR2 is SYGVKD. The CDR3 runs to 14 residues. CDR3 in DNA: TGTGCCATCAATCCCCGGGACGGCTCCTACGAGCAGTACTTC. Translation: CAINPRDGSYEQYF.

The V call is TRBV5-1, the J call TRBJ1-3, with D unresolved. CDR3 size: 11 residues. Trimming took 3 bases from V and 7 from J, leaving 5 bases between them. Germline V CDR1 and CDR2: SGHRS, YFSETQ. In DNA form, the CDR3 reads TGCGCCAGCAGCTCCTATAACACCATATATTTT. Residues: CASSSYNTIYF.

This chain connects TRBV19 to TRBJ2-7; TRBD2 matches 7 bases. The CDR3 spans 15 residues. With 3 bases clipped from V and 0 bases from J, the junction kept 5 bases outside the gene matches. CDR1 is LNHDA and CDR2 is SQIVND in the germline V gene (reference sequence). The CDR3 is CASSILADASYEQYF. CDR3 DNA: TGTGCCAGTAGTATCCTAGCGGACGCCTCCTACGAGCAGTACTTC.

The chain joins TRBV4-2 to TRBJ2-1; D is uncertain. CDR1 and CDR2 from the germline V gene are LGHNA and YNFKEQ. CDR3 length: 12 residues. With 0 bases removed from V and 9 bases from J, the gap between germline ends came to 6 bases. The CDR3 DNA follows: TGTGCCAGCAGCCAAGAGGCGCGTGAGCAGTTCTTC. Protein product: CASSQEAREQFF.

This clone was counted once. The V gene is TRBV5-6, the J gene TRBJ1-6, with no clear D. The V gene's germline CDR1 is SGHDT and CDR2 YYEEEE. Trimming removed 6 bases at V and 6 bases at J, with 13 bases between. The CDR3 is 14 amino acids. CDR3 sequence reads: CASTRIRGNSPLHF. CDR3 in DNA: TGTGCCAGCACCCGCATTCGGGGTAATTCACCCCTCCACTTT.

The gene calls are TRBV7-8 and TRBJ1-5; D uncertain. The CDR3 loop spans 14 amino acids. Germline CDR1 and CDR2: SGHVS and FQNEAQ. Trimming left V 3 bases short and J 5 bases short, with 11 bases between. CDR3 nucleotides: TGTGCCAGCAGCTTTGGACCGAAAGATCAGCCCCAGCATTTT. Its protein product is CASSFGPKDQPQHF.

The V and J genes are TRBV9 and TRBJ1-2; D gene unclear. This CDR3 contains 14 residues. Germline-derived CDR1 and CDR2 are SGDLS and YYNGEE. Trimming shortened V by 0 bases and J by 7 bases, and 13 bases separated the two germline ends. CDR3 in DNA: TGTGCCAGCAGCGTAGCACGGGATGGGAGTGGCTACACCTTC. This sequence encodes CASSVARDGSGYTF.

This chain connects TRBV11-2 to TRBJ2-1; 10 bases fit TRBD2. V lost 5 bases and J lost 8; bases outside the gene matches: 12. Looked up from germline, CDR1 is SGHAT and CDR2 is FQNNGV. The CDR3 consists of 16 residues. The CDR3 nucleotides read TGTGCCAGCAGCACCCGAGCGGGAGGGGGTGGCGATGAGCAGTTCTTC. Amino acid sequence: CASSTRAGGGGDEQFF.

V and J are TRBV5-4 and TRBJ1-5, with 9 positions matching TRBD1. The germline gives CDR1 SGHNT, CDR2 YYREEE (reference sequence). V lost 4 bases and J lost 3; bases outside the gene matches: 2. The CDR3 totals 14 residues. For the CDR3, the DNA is TGTGCCAGCAGCCGGGACAGGGACAATCAGCCCCAGCATTTT. Its translation: CASSRDRDNQPQHF.

The J gene is TRBJ1-2, the V gene TRBV19; the D is unclear. Per germline, CDR1 LNHDA and CDR2 SQIVND (reference sequence). The V and J ends lost 3 bases and 4 bases respectively, with 6 bases between them. The CDR3 is 12 residues long. The CDR3: CASSMAGYGYTF. Written as DNA, the CDR3 is TGTGCCAGTAGTATGGCGGGCTATGGCTACACCTTC.

The J gene is TRBJ2-3, the V gene TRBV7-2; 7 nucleotides agree with TRBD1. Germline V CDR1 and CDR2: SGHTA, FQGNSA. This CDR3 has 15 amino acids. Germline trimming cut 2 bases from V and 3 bases from J; bases unmatched to any gene: 5. CDR3 region: CASSLRTGETDTQYF. Written as DNA, the CDR3 is TGTGCCAGCAGCTTAAGAACAGGGGAGACAGATACGCAGTATTTT. Combining the CDR3 with reference TRBV7-2 and TRBJ2-3 gives the whole variable domain GAGVSQSPSNKVTEKGKDVELRCDPISGHTALYWYRQSLGQGLEFLIYFQGNSAPDKSGLPSDRFSAERTGGSVSTLTIQRTQQEDSAVYLCASSLRTGETDTQYFGPGTRLTVL.

V gene TRBV6-6 combines with J gene TRBJ2-6, with 8 positions matching TRBD1. Trimming at V came to 6 bases and at J to 5 bases, leaving 6 bases not matched to a gene. The CDR3 consists of 15 residues. The germline V gene has CDR1 MNHNY and CDR2 SVGAGI (reference sequence). CDR3 DNA: TGTGCCAGCAGCCCAGGACAGGGCCGGGCCAACGTCCTGACTTTC. This codes for CASSPGQGRANVLTF.

This clone was recorded a few times. This sequence joins TRBV7-6 and TRBJ2-7; 14 bases map to TRBD2. Germline loops: CDR1 SGHVS, CDR2 FNYEAQ. After removal of 5 bases from V and 7 bases from J, the junction contained 10 bases not matched to a gene. The CDR3 covers 16 residues. CDR3 sequence (DNA): TGTGCCAGCAGCCTTAAGAGGGGACTAGCGGGAGTAGAGCAGTACTTC. Protein product: CASSLKRGLAGVEQYF.

This clone was picked up one time. The V gene is TRBV5-1, the J gene TRBJ1-1, with D hard to call. CDR3 length equals 13 residues. Deletions cut 4 bases from V and 4 bases from J, with 11 bases between. The germline gives CDR1 SGHRS, CDR2 YFSETQ. The CDR3 DNA reads TGCGCCAGCAGCGCCCAGGTGGCCACTGAAGCTTTCTTT. Residues: CASSAQVATEAFF.

This chain connects TRBV7-2 to TRBJ2-3; 14 positions agree with TRBD2. The V and J ends lost 3 bases and 8 bases, in that order; junction bases with no gene match: 4. The V gene's germline CDR1 is SGHTA and CDR2 FQGNSA. This CDR3 has 15 residues. CDR3 protein: CASSLGLAGERTQYF. The CDR3 bases are TGTGCCAGCAGCTTGGGACTAGCGGGGGAGCGTACGCAGTATTTT.

V and J are TRBV2 and TRBJ1-1, with D tentatively TRBD1 (5 bases). V was trimmed by 6 bases and J by 0 bases, leaving 11 bases between them. The CDR3 loop spans 14 amino acids. From germline, CDR1 is SNHLY and CDR2 FYNNEI. In DNA, the CDR3 is TGTGCCAGCAGGGTGACAGAGTTGAACACTGAAGCTTTCTTT. This translates into CASRVTELNTEAFF. The variable domain in full, completed from reference TRBV2 and TRBJ1-1, reads EPEVTQTPSHQVTQMGQEVILRCVPISNHLYFYWYRQILGQKVEFLVSFYNNEISEKSEIFDDQFSVERPDGSNFTLKIRSTKLEDSAMYFCASRVTELNTEAFFGQGTRLTVV.

DNA of the CDR3: TGTGCCAGCAGCCGTACTAGCGGGTTCTACAATGAGCAGTTCTTC. Translation: CASSRTSGFYNEQFF. The chain combines TRBV11-3 with TRBJ2-1, with TRBD2 matching over 9 bases. The CDR3 has 15 residues. Germline assignment: CDR1 SGHNT and CDR2 YENEEA. With V trimmed by 5 bases and J by 3 bases, 5 bases remained unmatched.

The rearrangement uses TRBV6-6 and TRBJ1-5, with D uncertain. CDR3 length equals 15 residues. Trimming took 5 bases from V and 4 from J, leaving 15 bases between them. The germline V gene encodes CDR1 MNHNY and CDR2 SVGAGI (reference sequence). CDR3 sequence: CASSQYRALNQPQHF. DNA for the CDR3: TGTGCCAGCAGTCAATACCGGGCCCTAAATCAGCCCCAGCATTTT.

The chain has TRBV5-1 and TRBJ1-1; D is perhaps TRBD1 (6 bases). The CDR3 consists of 15 residues. Trimming took 0 bases from V and 5 from J, leaving 14 bases between them. Germline values: CDR1 SGHRS, CDR2 YFSETQ. The CDR3 DNA reads as TGCGCCAGCAGCTTGGGACAGGCGGGTTTGACTGAAGCTTTCTTT. It is translated as CASSLGQAGLTEAFF.

The V gene is TRBV7-2, the J gene TRBJ1-5; the D is unclear. Germline V CDR1 and CDR2: SGHTA, FQGNSA. CDR3 length: 14 residues. The V end was cut by 5 bases, the J end by 5 bases, with 13 bases between. The chain's CDR3 is CASSPYKPDQPQHF. CDR3 DNA: TGTGCCAGCAGCCCCTATAAGCCCGATCAGCCCCAGCATTTT.

The rearrangement links TRBV11-2 to TRBJ2-1, with TRBD1 as a possible D gene (6 bases). The CDR3 is 14 residues long. V was clipped by 5 bases and J by 5 bases, with 13 bases between them. Germline assignment: CDR1 SGHAT and CDR2 FQNNGV. CDR3 amino acids: CASSGRWDNNEQFF. In nucleotides, the CDR3 is TGTGCCAGCAGCGGTAGATGGGACAACAATGAGCAGTTCTTC.